This T cell receptor beta chain is drawn from a study of blood T cell repertoires in COVID-19. Sequenced by immunoSEQ multiplex PCR; TCRdb stores in-frame clones only, minus some. The data contain roughly 300,000 clones, over 80% of them seen just once; the ten biggest clones take up about 1.6%. V lost 0 bases, J lost 7 bases, and 7 bases stayed unmatched. The germline V gene encodes CDR1 SEHNR and CDR2 FQNEAQ (reference sequence). The CDR3 is 15 amino acids. What was sequenced was peripheral blood. The chain combines TRBV7-9 with TRBJ1-2, with 8 bases lining up with TRBD1. This TCR came from a woman between 40 and 50 years old who had recovered from COVID-19. This CDR3 is CASSLAYRGTPGYTF. The CDR3 DNA sequence: TGTGCCAGCAGCTTAGCTTACAGGGGGACACCTGGCTACACCTTC.